This T cell receptor beta chain is drawn from a study of beta chain features in type 1 diabetes. Study-wide findings and caveats: Researchers caution that PCR might favor shorter templates, equally among patients and controls. There was a moderate but significant shortening of TCRB CDR3s in all four CD4+ subsets of Type 1 diabetes patients.

Sequencing targeted expressed TCRB transcripts, as all isolated RNA had been reverse transcribed. Sequenced by immunoSEQ multiplex PCR; TCRdb stores in-frame clones only, minus some. In the table there are about 150,000 clones, 8.5% to 14% of which are singletons. The length of the CDR3 is 16 residues. Germline values: CDR1 GTSNPN, CDR2 SVGIG (reference sequence). V shed 1 base and J shed 6 bases, with 16 bases lying between them. The table lists this clone with a few counts. The target antigen is unknown. Sorting that relied on CD45RO/CCR7/CD25/CD127/CD95/CD27 yielded CD4+ naive, central memory, regulatory and stem cell-like memory cells.

Sequencing was done on a sample of central memory CD4+ T cells from blood. The TCR originated in a man aged 18 to 35 in good health. The rearrangement links TRBV30 to TRBJ1-6; a weak D match, TRBD1 (6 bases). CDR3 loop: CAWSAPGARSNSPLHF. As DNA, the CDR3 is TGTGCCTGGAGTGCCCCAGGGGCAAGAAGTAATTCACCCCTCCACTTT.